These T cell receptor beta chains were read from a single sample in a study of control samples from healthy donors and cancer patients. Only in-frame clones appear in the TCRdb table, and some are missing; sequencing was by immunoSEQ multiplex PCR. The sample has about 100,000 clones; 90% to 95% are singletons. What was sequenced was blood. Receptor source: a young man in good health. Both conserved end residues are part of each CDR3. D genes are given only for firm matches. For some rows the clone size is stated as once, few or many, or as a class when expanded; others skip it.

NA | once | TRBJ1-2 | TRBV4-2 | TGTGCCAGCAGCCAAGATGGCATCCCTGAGGGCTACACCTTC | CASSQDGIPEGYTF
NA | NA | TRBJ1-2 | TRBV27 | TGTGCCAGCAGTTCCCCGGACGCCGATGGCTACACCTTC | CASSSPDADGYTF
NA | NA | TRBJ1-6 | TRBV27 | TGTGCCAGCAGAGAGGACGGGGTTTCACCCCTCCACTTT | CASREDGVSPLHF
TRBD1 | NA | TRBJ1-6 | TRBV4-1 | TGCGCCAGCAGCCGTCAGACAGGGACCAATTCACCCCTCCACTTT | CASSRQTGTNSPLHF
NA | NA | TRBJ1-4 | TRBV6-4 | TGTGCCAGCAGTGAGAATCCCGGCGGGAATGAAAAACTGTTTTTT | CASSENPGGNEKLFF
NA | NA | TRBJ1-2 | TRBV4-3 | TGCGCCAGCAGCCAAGAGCGGAGAGGGAGTGGCGGCTACACCTTC | CASSQERRGSGGYTF
NA | once | TRBJ1-2 | TRBV12-1 | TGTGCCAGCAGCTTTGTAGGGACAGGGGGCGCGGACTATGGCTACACCTTC | CASSFVGTGGADYGYTF
NA | NA | TRBJ1-5 | TRBV4-2 | TGTGCCAGCAGCCAAGAAGTAAGCCAGGGTACGCAAAATCAGCCCCAGCATTTT | CASSQEVSQGTQNQPQHF
NA | NA | TRBJ1-1 | TRBV7-2 | TGTGCCAGCAGCTTCGACAGCAGCTCTGGAACTGAAGCTTTCTTT | CASSFDSSSGTEAFF
NA | NA | TRBJ1-4 | TRBV5-1 | TGCGCCAGCAGCTCTGGCGGGAATGATGAACTGTTTTTT | CASSSGGNDELFF
NA | NA | TRBJ1-2 | TRBV19 | TGTGCCAGTAGTCCTTCCATGGTAATCACCTATGGCTACACCTTC | CASSPSMVITYGYTF
TRBD1 | NA | TRBJ1-1 | TRBV28 | TGTGCCAGCTATACAGGGACAGGGGGCCGGTTGGTCTTTTCGGCTTTCTTT | CASYTGTGGRLVFSAFF
TRBD1 | NA | TRBJ1-4 | TRBV15 | TGTGCCACCAGCATTAACAGGGGCCAGAAACTGTTTTTT | CATSINRGQKLFF
NA | once | TRBJ1-2 | TRBV27 | TGTGCCAGCAGACAAAAATCAGGGGGCTACACCTTC | CASRQKSGGYTF
TRBD2 | NA | TRBJ2-1 | TRBV9 | TGTGCCAGCAGCGTAGATCAGCGGGAGGATATTGAGCAGTTCTTC | CASSVDQREDIEQFF
NA | once | TRBJ1-5 | TRBV2 | TGTGCCAGCAGGCAGAGACAGCTCTATCAGCCCCAGCATTTT | CASRQRQLYQPQHF
TRBD2 | few | TRBJ2-1 | TRBV6-6 | TGTGCCAGCAGTTACAACGGGAGGAACTCCTACAATGAGCAGTTCTTC | CASSYNGRNSYNEQFF
NA | NA | TRBJ2-7 | TRBV6-5 | TGTGCCAGCGGACGATGGGGTTCTGGGTACGAGCAGTACTTC | CASGRWGSGYEQYF
NA | NA | TRBJ1-2 | TRBV6-4 | TGTGCCAGCAGTGACTCAGATGACGGTGGCTACACCTTC | CASSDSDDGGYTF
TRBD1 | NA | TRBJ1-1 | TRBV11-2 | TGTGCCAGCAGCTCCGGGACAGGGGGCTTTAGGGACACTGAAGCTTTCTTT | CASSSGTGGFRDTEAFF
TRBD1 | NA | TRBJ2-1 | TRBV19 | TGTGCCAGTAGTACCGAGCGGGACAGGGGGTTGGATGAGCAGTTCTTC | CASSTERDRGLDEQFF
NA | NA | TRBJ1-1 | TRBV12-3/TRBV12-4 | TGTGCCAGCAGTACAGGAGTTGAAGCTTTCTTT | CASSTGVEAFF
TRBD1 | NA | TRBJ1-4 | TRBV10-2 | TGCGCCAGCCGGACAGGGGAGGGTGAAAAACTGTTTTTT | CASRTGEGEKLFF
NA | NA | TRBJ2-1 | TRBV19 | TGTGCCAGTAGTATAGCCAGGGGGGAGGATGAGCAGTTCTTC | CASSIARGEDEQFF
NA | NA | TRBJ1-5 | TRBV19 | TGTGCCAGTCATACAAAGAGTTGGAGCAATCAGCCCCAGCATTTT | CASHTKSWSNQPQHF
NA | NA | TRBJ1-1 | TRBV10-1 | TGCGCCAGCAGTGATCCCGGGGGGACTGAAGCTTTCTTT | CASSDPGGTEAFF
NA | once | TRBJ1-1 | TRBV27 | TGTGCCAGCAGCCTAACAGGGACCGGGACTGAAGCTTTCTTT | CASSLTGTGTEAFF
NA | NA | TRBJ1-1 | TRBV29-1 | TGCAGCGTTCCCAGGATGGGGTACACTGAAGCTTTCTTT | CSVPRMGYTEAFF
NA | NA | TRBJ2-7 | TRBV14 | TGTGCCAGCAGCTGGAACGGGGCACGCTACGAGCAGTACTTC | CASSWNGARYEQYF
TRBD1 | NA | TRBJ2-3 | TRBV19 | TGTGCCAGTAGCAGCCGGGACAGGTATACAGATACGCAGTATTTT | CASSSRDRYTDTQYF
TRBD1 | NA | TRBJ2-3 | TRBV15 | TGTGCCACCAGCACGCAGACAGGGCGTACAGATACGCAGTATTTT | CATSTQTGRTDTQYF
TRBD1 | few | TRBJ2-1 | TRBV7-3 | TGTGCCAGCAGCCCATCAGGGGGCTCCTACAATGAGCAGTTCTTC | CASSPSGGSYNEQFF